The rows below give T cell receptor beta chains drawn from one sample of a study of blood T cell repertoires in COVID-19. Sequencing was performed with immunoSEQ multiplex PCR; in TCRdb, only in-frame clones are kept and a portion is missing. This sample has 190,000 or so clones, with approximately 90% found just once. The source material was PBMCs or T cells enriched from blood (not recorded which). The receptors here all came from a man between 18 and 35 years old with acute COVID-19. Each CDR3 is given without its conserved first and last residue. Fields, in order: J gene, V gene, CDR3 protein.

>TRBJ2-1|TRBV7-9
ASSTTGSNEQF
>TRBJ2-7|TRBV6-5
ASSYKGLAVFYEQY
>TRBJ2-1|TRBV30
AWSRSSYNEQF
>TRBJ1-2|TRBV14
ASSQDPRTDNYGYT
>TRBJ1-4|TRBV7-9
ASSLGPRQGNEKLF
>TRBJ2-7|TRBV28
ASSLSLGTAGWDEQY
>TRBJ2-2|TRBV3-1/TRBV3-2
ASSQGLAGYTGELF
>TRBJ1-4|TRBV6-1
ASSARVEQPTNEKLF
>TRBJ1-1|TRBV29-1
SVDGAGGETEAF
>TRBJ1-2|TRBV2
ASTLRPRQGANYGYT
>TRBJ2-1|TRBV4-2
ASSLGGYEQF
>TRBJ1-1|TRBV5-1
ASSLPPDRAVTEAF
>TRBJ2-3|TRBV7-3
ASSSRPGETDTQY
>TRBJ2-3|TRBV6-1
ASSESAGGTDTQY
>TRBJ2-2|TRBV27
ASSPLTSGSTDTGELF
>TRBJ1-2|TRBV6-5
ASSSPGLTNYGYT
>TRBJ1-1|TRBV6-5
ASTGRGTEAF
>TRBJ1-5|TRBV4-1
ASSQDGRGFSHHQPQH
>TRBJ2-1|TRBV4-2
ASSQAPRGGGAPEQF
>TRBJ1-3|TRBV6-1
ASSEQGIGDTIY
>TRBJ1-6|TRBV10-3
AISDMQGMYNSPLH
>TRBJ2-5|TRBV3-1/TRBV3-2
ASRKTRQETQY
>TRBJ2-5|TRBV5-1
ASSLIRGGQETQY
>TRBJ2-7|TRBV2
ASSRGTGTGEQY
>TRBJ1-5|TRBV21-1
ASSGREKVGAPQH
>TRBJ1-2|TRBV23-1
ASSQLGGYYGYT
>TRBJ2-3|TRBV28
ASSRNKGRPDTQY
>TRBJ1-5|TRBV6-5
ASSYGRDSNQPQH
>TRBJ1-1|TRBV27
ASSPGTMNTEAF
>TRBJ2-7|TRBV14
ASSQVNRVEQY
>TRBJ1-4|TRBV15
ATSRDRGHEKLF
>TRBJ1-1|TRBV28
ASTAPGTEAF
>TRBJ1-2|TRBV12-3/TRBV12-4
ASSPSGTYGYT
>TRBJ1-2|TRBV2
ASSERGQGLSGYT
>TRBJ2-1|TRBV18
ASSPGDYGSYNEQF